This TCR beta chain was sequenced in a study of blood T cells in healthy people across ages. Broader study findings: Diversity figures based on one million T cells were deemed too low.

Each donor had ten milliliters of peripheral blood drawn. Germline CDR1 is MNHEY and CDR2 is SMNVEV (reference sequence). The CDR3 consists of 14 residues. Comment on this clonotype: Antigen specificity is unknown.

The second PCR ran about 6 to 11 cycles with a sample-barcoded 5' primer and J-beta primers. TCRdb called the 5' RACE reads again in MiXCR, with one record for every CDR3 protein. The repertoire consists of 2 million or so distinct CDR3 sequences, with less than 50% occurring once and the leading ten covering approximately 2%. The receptor's source is a woman between 35 and 50 years old in good health. The sequenced material came from blood. The rearrangement uses TRBV27 and TRBJ2-5, with 9 bases identical to TRBD1. The better agreement between TRBJ2-7 and the DNA end casts doubt on the J call. CDR3 sequence: CASSEQGALYEQYF. CDR3 in DNA: TGTGCCAGCAGTGAACAGGGGGCGTTATACGAGCAGTACTTC.